What follows are 28 T cell receptor beta chains derived from one specimen sequenced in a study of T cell responses to AZD1222 COVID-19 vaccine. Sequenced by immunoSEQ multiplex PCR; TCRdb stores in-frame clones only, minus some. Here the sample spans about 270,000 clones, 90% to 95% being singletons. The sample in question was peripheral blood, obtained 28 days after the second AZD1222 dose. Every receptor here comes from an adult who received the AZD1222 COVID-19 vaccine.

V and J are TRBV19 and TRBJ1-5, with D unclear. The ends were cut back, 6 bases at V and 3 bases at J, with 6 bases in the middle. The CDR3 is made up of 12 amino acids. Per germline, CDR1 LNHDA and CDR2 SQIVND (reference sequence). The chain's CDR3 is CASSTYNQPQHF. The CDR3, as DNA: TGTGCCAGTAGCACCTACAATCAGCCCCAGCATTTT. Supplemented by reference TRBV19 and TRBJ1-5, the full variable domain reads DGGITQSPKYLFRKEGQNVTLSCEQNLNHDAMYWYRQDPGQGLRLIYYSQIVNDFQKGDIAEGYSVSREKKESFPLTVTSAQKNPTAFYLCASSTYNQPQHFGDGTRLSIL.

J is TRBJ2-1 and V is TRBV15; D possibly corresponds to TRBD2 (5 bases). V was shortened by 5 bases and J by 16 bases, with 21 bases between the two germline ends. This CDR3 comprises 13 residues. Per the germline V gene, CDR1 is LNHNV and CDR2 is YYDKDF (reference sequence). The CDR3 sequence: CATSPRVEGVRFF. DNA of the CDR3: TGTGCCACCAGCCCCCGGGTTGAGGGCGTCCGATTCTTC.

J is TRBJ2-7 and V is TRBV12-1. TRBV12-1 has pseudogene status. This CDR3 is built from 14 residues. CDR3 in amino acids: CASSYPGTEDEQYF. CDR3 nucleotide sequence: TGTGCCAGCAGTTATCCCGGGACCGAAGACGAGCAGTACTTC.

This chain links TRBV5-5 with TRBJ2-1; TRBD1 matches at 9 bases. Germline CDR1 SGHKS, CDR2 YYEKEE (reference sequence). The CDR3 totals 16 residues. V lost 4 bases to trimming and J lost 10 bases; unmatched junction nucleotides: 15. CDR3 DNA: TGTGCCAGCAGCCAGACCGGGACAGGGTGGACCAACGAGCAGTTCTTC. It encodes CASSQTGTGWTNEQFF.

The gene calls are TRBV2 and TRBJ1-2; 10 positions agree with TRBD1. Germline V lookup: CDR1 SNHLY, CDR2 FYNNEI. The trim removed 4 bases at V and 4 bases at J, leaving 3 bases unmatched. This CDR3 spans 14 amino acids. CDR3 protein: CASSAGQGFYGYTF. Written as DNA, the CDR3 is TGTGCCAGCAGTGCGGGACAGGGGTTCTATGGCTACACCTTC.

This chain uses TRBV7-8 with TRBJ2-7; D ambiguous. The CDR3 has 14 amino acids. V lost 1 base to trimming and J lost 5 bases, with 12 bases between them. CDR1 and CDR2 from the germline V gene are SGHVS and FQNEAQ. In nucleotides, the CDR3 is TGTGCCAGCAGCTTAGAGGTAGGGTTGAACGAGCAGTACTTC. Amino acids: CASSLEVGLNEQYF. Complete variable domain (other parts from reference TRBV7-8 and TRBJ2-7): GAGVSQSPRYKVAKRGQDVALRCDPISGHVSLFWYQQALGQGPEFLTYFQNEAQLDKSGLPSDRFFAERPEGSVSTLKIQRTQQEDSAVYLCASSLEVGLNEQYFGPGTRLTVT.

The chain has TRBV19 and TRBJ1-2, with 8 positions matching TRBD1. Germline CDR1 and CDR2: LNHDA and SQIVND (reference sequence). The CDR3 totals 15 residues. V lost 5 bases and J lost 5; bases outside the gene matches: 10. This CDR3 reads CASSSTGAGGYGYTF. In DNA form, the CDR3 reads TGTGCCAGTAGTTCGACAGGGGCAGGCGGTTATGGCTACACCTTC.

The chain couples TRBV7-2 to TRBJ2-5, with D unresolved. CDR3 length: 13 amino acids. Germline V lookup: CDR1 SGHTA, CDR2 FQGNSA. V was pared by 5 bases and J by 7 bases, with 14 bases between. This CDR3 reads CASSHPEAGTQYF. The CDR3 DNA reads as TGTGCCAGCAGCCACCCCGAGGCAGGGACCCAGTACTTC.

The chain uses TRBV7-3 and TRBJ2-7, with D hard to call. The CDR3 covers 13 residues. Trimming pared 5 bases from V and 6 bases from J, leaving 14 bases between. Germline-derived CDR1 and CDR2 are SGHTA and FQGTGA. The CDR3 region is CASSPSAGTEQYF. The CDR3 DNA reads TGTGCCAGCAGCCCCTCGGCAGGAACCGAGCAGTACTTC.

This clone occurred once. V gene TRBV5-6 combines with J gene TRBJ2-7, with a tentative D call TRBD1 (5 bases). The V gene's germline CDR1 is SGHDT and CDR2 YYEEEE. Trimming left V 3 bases short and J 3 bases short, with 10 bases between. There are 13 residues in the CDR3. CDR3 in DNA: TGTGCCAGCAGCTCCAGGGTTAGCTACGAGCAGTACTTC. Protein sequence: CASSSRVSYEQYF.

This clone was seen only once. Written as DNA, the CDR3 is TGTGCCAGCACCGACAGGGTACGCTACGAGCAGTACTTC. Protein product: CASTDRVRYEQYF. The chain carries TRBV28 and TRBJ2-7; TRBD1 matches 7 bases. The CDR3 totals 13 residues. J lost 3 bases, V lost 7 bases, and 6 bases had no gene match. Germline values: CDR1 MDHEN, CDR2 SYDVKM.

The chain employs TRBV15 and TRBJ2-1; 9 nucleotides agree with TRBD2. The CDR3 runs 17 residues. Germline-derived CDR1 and CDR2 are LNHNV and YYDKDF (reference sequence). The V gene end was trimmed by 0 bases and the J gene end by 4 bases; junction bases not matched to a gene: 7. The CDR3 loop is CATSRDLGTSRYNEQFF. The DNA for the CDR3 is TGTGCCACCAGCAGAGATCTCGGGACTAGCAGATACAATGAGCAGTTCTTC. Based on the CDR3 plus reference TRBV15 and TRBJ2-1, the full variable domain is DAMVIQNPRYQVTQFGKPVTLSCSQTLNHNVMYWYQQKSSQAPKLLFHYYDKDFNNEADTPDNFQSRRPNTSFCFLDIRSPGLGDTAMYLCATSRDLGTSRYNEQFFGPGTRLTVL.

V usage is TRBV20-1 and J usage is TRBJ2-2; D unresolved. The CDR3 has 14 residues. Germline CDR1 reads DFQATT; CDR2 reads SNEGSKA (reference sequence). V shed 4 bases and J shed 4 bases, with 13 bases lying between them. DNA for the CDR3: TGCAGTGCTATTGACCCCCTTGGCACCGGGGAGCTGTTTTTT. It encodes CSAIDPLGTGELFF.

The chain employs TRBV9 and TRBJ1-2; D remains unclear. The CDR3 totals 16 residues. CDR1 and CDR2 (germline): SGDLS, YYNGEE. The V and J ends lost 0 bases and 4 bases respectively, with 16 bases between them. CDR3 protein: CASSVESVPNPYGYTF. The CDR3 coding sequence is TGTGCCAGCAGCGTAGAATCCGTCCCCAATCCCTATGGCTACACCTTC.

The rearrangement joins TRBV3-1 (or the pseudogene TRBV3-2) to TRBJ1-3, with D possibly matching TRBD1 (6 bases). Germline V lookup: CDR1 LGHDT, CDR2 YNNKEL (reference sequence). V was trimmed by 1 base and J by 4 bases, leaving 11 bases between them. The CDR3 consists of 15 residues. This chain's CDR3 is CASSQVVTGGNTIYF. In DNA form, the CDR3 reads TGTGCCAGCAGCCAAGTAGTAACAGGGGGAAACACCATATATTTT.

The chain combines TRBV9 with TRBJ1-5; tentatively, D is TRBD1 (6 bases). Per germline, CDR1 SGDLS and CDR2 YYNGEE. The V gene lost 0 bases and the J gene lost 4 bases, with 11 bases spanning the gap. The CDR3 spans 15 residues. CDR3 protein: CASSVEGGSNQPQHF. The CDR3 nucleotides are TGTGCCAGCAGCGTAGAGGGGGGCTCGAATCAGCCCCAGCATTTT.

The chain employs TRBV6-5 and TRBJ1-5; D is ambiguous. This CDR3 comprises 13 residues. Deletions cut 6 bases from V and 4 bases from J, with 10 bases between. In germline, CDR1 is MNHEY, CDR2 SVGAGI. For the CDR3, the DNA is TGTGCCAGCAGCGAGCACGGTAATCAGCCCCAGCATTTT. Translation: CASSEHGNQPQHF.

V usage is TRBV2 and J usage is TRBJ1-3, with D uncertain. CDR1 is SNHLY, CDR2 FYNNEI, per germline. The germline V and J ends were trimmed by 4 bases and 0 bases, with 10 bases remaining between them. The CDR3 length is 15 residues. The CDR3 region has the DNA TGTGCCAGCAGTGTACGGACGCTCTCTGGAAACACCATATATTTT. As protein: CASSVRTLSGNTIYF.

V usage is TRBV5-1 and J usage is TRBJ2-1, with 8 positions matching TRBD2. The CDR3 consists of 14 residues. Germline V CDR1 and CDR2: SGHRS, YFSETQ. The ends lost 0 bases at V and 8 bases at J; junction bases unmatched: 4. CDR3 amino acids: CASSLDPGGDEQFF. The CDR3 DNA follows: TGCGCCAGCAGCTTGGATCCGGGAGGGGATGAGCAGTTCTTC.

The V gene is TRBV24-1, the J gene TRBJ2-5; 9 bases are a match to TRBD1. This CDR3 has 15 residues. Germline CDR1 is KGHDR and CDR2 is SFDVKD. Trimming cost V 2 bases and J 6 bases; bases outside gene matches: 6. In DNA, the CDR3 is TGTGCCACCAGTGATTCCCTAGGGACAGGGAAGACCCAGTACTTC. Protein sequence: CATSDSLGTGKTQYF.

V and J are TRBV19 and TRBJ1-5; the D is unclear. V shed 7 bases and J shed 0 bases, with 10 bases lying between them. From germline, CDR1 is LNHDA and CDR2 SQIVND (reference sequence). The CDR3 has 14 amino acids. In DNA, the CDR3 is TGTGCCAGTACTGGGCAGAATAGCAATCAGCCCCAGCATTTT. Its translation is CASTGQNSNQPQHF.

This chain uses TRBV2 with TRBJ1-5; D perhaps matches TRBD1 (5 bases). This CDR3 has 16 residues. Germline CDR1 and CDR2: SNHLY and FYNNEI. With 7 bases removed from V and 1 base from J, the gap between germline ends came to 17 bases. The CDR3 coding sequence is TGTGCCAGCAAAATTGGGGGAGGGCTGAGCAATCAGCCCCAGCATTTT. Translated, it gives CASKIGGGLSNQPQHF.

The rearrangement links TRBV2 to TRBJ2-1; 9 bases are shared with TRBD2. The CDR3 has 16 amino acids. The V gene end was trimmed by 4 bases and the J gene end by 5 bases; junction bases not matched to a gene: 9. Germline V gene sequence: CDR1 SNHLY, CDR2 FYNNEI. Written as DNA, the CDR3 is TGTGCCAGCAGTGCTTTTTTAGGGACTAGCAACAATGAGCAGTTCTTC. This sequence encodes CASSAFLGTSNNEQFF.

The rearrangement joins TRBV11-2 to TRBJ1-6, with TRBD1 identical over 7 bases. The CDR3 contains 15 residues. V dropped 5 bases and J dropped 6; count of bases not matched to a gene: 7. Germline V gene sequence: CDR1 SGHAT, CDR2 FQNNGV. The CDR3 reads CASSPKGQTNSPLHF. CDR3 nucleotide sequence: TGTGCCAGCAGCCCGAAGGGACAGACTAATTCACCCCTCCACTTT.

CDR3 nucleotide sequence: TGTGCCAGCTCACCCAGGACTAGCGGGACTTACGAGCAGTACTTC. Protein product: CASSPRTSGTYEQYF. J is TRBJ2-7 and V is TRBV18, with TRBD2 identical over 12 bases. The V segment lost 3 bases and the J segment 4 bases; nucleotides outside the gene matches: 4. Germline CDR1 and CDR2: KGHSH and LQKENI. The CDR3 is made up of 15 amino acids.

Concerning this clone: It is unclear where the CDR3 begins or ends on the DNA, so no DNA is shown, and the CDR3 is as TCRdb lists it. This rearrangement joins TRBV28 to TRBJ2-4. Counting both end residues, the CDR3 totals 16 amino acids. Germline loops: CDR1 MDHEN, CDR2 SYDVKM. CDR3 loop: CASSSSSALAKNIQYF.

The rearrangement joins TRBV6-1 to TRBJ2-4, with TRBD2 identical over 8 bases. The CDR3 totals 18 residues. The J segment lost 0 bases and the V segment lost 0 bases, leaving 7 bases of the junction unmatched. Germline V gene sequence: CDR1 MNHNS, CDR2 SASEGT. The CDR3 DNA is TGTGCCAGCAGTGAAGCGCCGACTAGCGCCCTAGCCAAAAACATTCAGTACTTC. Its translation: CASSEAPTSALAKNIQYF.

The V and J genes are TRBV2 and TRBJ2-7; 12 bases align to TRBD2. Looked up from germline, CDR1 is SNHLY and CDR2 is FYNNEI. J gave up 3 bases and V 5 bases, and 2 bases lay outside the gene matches. There are 14 residues in the CDR3. As DNA, the CDR3 is TGTGCCAGCAGTCTAGCGGGAGGGCACTACGAGCAGTACTTC. Protein: CASSLAGGHYEQYF.